The 3 T cell receptor beta chains presented below share a single source sample, sequenced in a study of regulatory T cells in long-lasting Graves disease. TCRdb fed the reads into MiXCR, producing one record per CDR3 protein. The sample has some 800 distinct CDR3 sequences, 76% seen once. The TCR library was made from RNA extracted from PBMCs. Sequenced here: peripheral blood mononuclear cells (PBMCs), sampled with antithyroid drug treatment, in newly diagnosed or persistent Graves disease (not recorded which). The source of these receptors is a female donor with Graves disease.

The genes are TRBV12-3 or TRBV12-4 and TRBJ2-3; TRBD2 matches 14 bases. The CDR3 has 19 residues. V trimming: 5 bases; J trimming: 3 bases; junction bases outside the gene matches: 13. The CDR3: CASSPPGLAGVASTDTQYF. CDR3 nucleotide sequence: TGTGCCAGCAGTCCACCGGGACTAGCGGGAGTGGCTAGTACAGATACGCAGTATTTT.

The rearrangement joins TRBV7-2 to TRBJ2-1, with 11 bases lining up with TRBD2. V lost 1 base, J lost 6 bases, and 2 bases stayed unmatched. Germline CDR1 reads SGHTA; CDR2 reads FQGNSA. The CDR3 contains 15 residues. CDR3 sequence reads: CASSLELAGANEQFF. In nucleotides, the CDR3 is TGTGCCAGCAGCTTAGAACTAGCGGGAGCCAATGAGCAGTTCTTC.

The rearrangement links TRBV6-2 or TRBV6-3 to TRBJ2-2; 12 nucleotides agree with TRBD2. Germline V lookup: CDR1 MNHEY, CDR2 SVGEGT. V gave up 2 bases and J gave up 5 bases; unmatched junction bases: 9. This CDR3 is built from 18 residues. The CDR3 loop is CASSYQLAGGLRTGELFF. CDR3 DNA: TGTGCCAGCAGTTACCAGCTAGCGGGGGGGCTACGAACCGGGGAGCTGTTTTTT.